The clone carrying this T cell receptor (beta chain) has only a few counts. As yet, its antigen is unknown. Specified time point: newly diagnosed GD, antithyroid drugs for less than 3 months. After RNA was extracted from PBMCs, the TCR library was made from it. The patients included were those that came from an endocrinology department in Xi'an, China. The entry originates in a study of regulatory T cells in long-lasting Graves disease. Study-level findings and limits: Analysis covered peripheral blood alone, not thyroid tissue.

In building TCR beta libraries, iRepertoire HTBI primers were used together with Arm-PCR of CDR3 regions. TCRdb re-derived calls from the multiplex PCR reads in MiXCR, one entry per CDR3 protein. The data hold a few hundred thousand distinct CDR3 sequences, with 14% observed a single time. The CDR3 has 16 amino acids. The germline V gene encodes CDR1 MNHEY and CDR2 SMNVEV (reference sequence). V was pared by 3 bases and J by 5 bases, with 4 bases of the junction left unmatched. These data were likewise used in another study, on T cells in Graves' hyperthyroidism and ophthalmopathy. This second report adds: No progression to ophthalmopathy during 18 months of follow-up defined stable disease. Each patient was aged 18 to 65 and had newly diagnosed hyperthyroidism of under 2 months' duration.

Source: peripheral blood mononuclear cells (PBMCs), taken at new diagnosis, from a patient treated with antithyroid drugs. The V and J genes are TRBV27 and TRBJ2-2; 12 nucleotides line up with TRBD2. The receptor comes from a woman between 50 and 59 years old with Graves disease. CDR3 nucleotide sequence: TGTGCCAGCAGTTTCGAGGGGACTAGCGGGACCGGGGAGCTGTTTTTT. It yields the protein CASSFEGTSGTGELFF.